This is a list of T cell receptor beta chains from one sample in a study of T-cell memory formation after mild COVID-19. From the 5' RACE reads, TCRdb called clonotypes with MiXCR, one entry per CDR3 protein. The sample consists of about 610,000 distinct CDR3 sequences, 17% of them appearing once. Specimen: PBMCs or a T cell subset sorted from them (not recorded which). These receptors were collected from an adult woman who had mild COVID-19 (a few samples of this study predate the infection). Cell type and time point are not known. Each CDR3 is given with its conserved first and last residue. D genes are given only for firm matches. Clone size is not always given. Where it is, it says once, few, many or a class for expanded clones.

j_call clone_size v_call d_call cdr3_aa cdr3_nt
TRBJ1-5 NA TRBV20-1 NA CSARGGVMGPQHF TGCAGTGCTAGAGGCGGTGTAATGGGGCCCCAGCATTTT
TRBJ2-3 NA TRBV6-4 TRBD2 CASSDAWAAGGYTDTQYF TGTGCCAGCAGTGACGCCTGGGCTGCGGGGGGTTACACAGATACGCAGTATTTT
TRBJ2-2 many TRBV9 NA CASSTRPTGELFF TGTGCCAGCAGCACCCGTCCCACCGGGGAGCTGTTTTTT
TRBJ2-2 NA TRBV6-5 TRBD2 CASAAGLASGELFF TGTGCCAGCGCGGCGGGACTAGCGAGCGGGGAGCTGTTTTTT
TRBJ2-7 NA TRBV7-3 NA CASSLGGGAEQYF TGTGCCAGCAGCTTAGGAGGGGGAGCCGAGCAGTACTTC
TRBJ1-1 few TRBV13 NA CASSSRQLNTEAFF TGTGCCAGCAGCTCCAGACAGTTGAACACTGAAGCTTTCTTT
TRBJ1-5 few TRBV7-2 NA CASSLVYGTSNQPQHF TGTGCCAGCAGCTTAGTGTACGGGACCAGCAATCAGCCCCAGCATTTT
TRBJ2-3 few TRBV6-2/TRBV6-3 TRBD2 CASTLPGLATDTQYF TGTGCCAGCACCTTACCGGGACTAGCAACAGATACGCAGTATTTT
TRBJ2-7 NA TRBV6-1 NA CASSAGLPLVLQYF TGTGCCAGCAGTGCGGGACTCCCGCTGGTGCTGCAGTACTTC
TRBJ2-5 few TRBV19 NA CASSMGQKQETQYF TGTGCCAGTAGTATGGGTCAGAAACAAGAGACCCAGTACTTC
TRBJ1-2 NA TRBV6-5 TRBD1 CASSPGGGGYYGYTF TGTGCCAGCAGCCCTGGGGGAGGGGGCTACTATGGCTACACCTTC
TRBJ1-1 few TRBV6-6 NA CASSYSGRGGSRNTEAFF TGTGCCAGCAGTTACTCCGGTAGGGGGGGGAGCAGGAACACTGAAGCTTTCTTT
TRBJ2-1 few TRBV27 TRBD1 CASSFRAGTGMREQFF TGTGCCAGCAGTTTCCGGGCCGGGACAGGGATGAGGGAGCAGTTCTTC
TRBJ2-5 few TRBV3-1 NA CASSQDIQWETQYF TGTGCCAGCAGCCAAGATATACAGTGGGAGACCCAGTACTTC
TRBJ1-2 NA TRBV4-1 NA CASSHPTGKSDGYTF TGCGCCAGCAGCCATCCCACGGGAAAGAGCGATGGCTACACCTTC
TRBJ1-1 NA TRBV7-2 NA CASSPMRDGEAFF TGTGCCAGCAGTCCAATGCGGGACGGTGAAGCTTTCTTT
TRBJ1-1 few TRBV29-1 NA CSVEDRLNTEAFF TGCAGCGTTGAAGATCGGTTGAACACTGAAGCTTTCTTT
TRBJ1-1 once TRBV4-3 NA CASSQRHRLPNTEAFF TGCGCCAGCAGCCAAAGACACAGGCTACCGAACACTGAAGCTTTCTTT
TRBJ2-3 NA TRBV14 NA CASSLYRAPLADTQYF TGTGCCAGCAGCCTTTACCGGGCCCCGCTGGCAGATACGCAGTATTTT
TRBJ1-2 NA TRBV6-1 NA CASSETVRSFNYGYTF TGTGCCAGCAGTGAAACGGTTCGCTCATTTAACTATGGCTACACCTTC
TRBJ2-1 few TRBV6-5 TRBD1 CASSYSGGQGRNEQFF TGTGCCAGCAGTTACTCGGGGGGACAGGGTCGGAATGAGCAGTTCTTC
TRBJ2-5 NA TRBV4-3 TRBD1 CASSPRDRGRETQYF TGCGCCAGCAGCCCCCGGGACAGGGGGCGCGAGACCCAGTACTTC
TRBJ2-7 NA TRBV7-9 TRBD1 CASIPQGAYEQYF TGTGCCAGCATCCCACAGGGGGCCTACGAGCAGTACTTC
TRBJ2-7 many TRBV4-1 TRBD1 CASSPGVAGGYEQYF TGCGCCAGCAGCCCTGGGGTAGCAGGGGGCTACGAGCAGTACTTC
TRBJ2-7 NA TRBV3-1 TRBD2 CASSPTGGVAIYEQYF TGTGCCAGCAGCCCAACCGGGGGGGTGGCGATCTACGAGCAGTACTTC
TRBJ2-5 few TRBV12-3/TRBV12-4 NA CASSLTDPPRLETQYF TGTGCCAGCAGTCTGACTGATCCACCCCGGTTGGAGACCCAGTACTTC
TRBJ2-2 NA TRBV10-3 TRBD2 CAISESQGLAGLTGELFF TGTGCCATCAGTGAGTCGCAAGGCCTAGCGGGACTCACCGGGGAGCTGTTTTTT
TRBJ2-3 few TRBV10-3 NA CAISEGRRADTQYF TGTGCCATCAGTGAGGGGAGGCGGGCAGATACGCAGTATTTT
TRBJ2-3 few TRBV20-1 NA CSAPRGGLTDTQYF TGCAGTGCTCCCAGGGGGGGGCTCACAGATACGCAGTATTTT
TRBJ1-2 NA TRBV6-5 NA CASSYTQGGEYYGYTF TGTGCCAGCAGTTACACTCAGGGTGGGGAATACTATGGCTACACCTTC
TRBJ2-1 many TRBV4-2 TRBD2 CASSEKSPGLAGLNEQFF TGTGCCAGCAGCGAAAAAAGTCCGGGACTAGCGGGACTCAATGAGCAGTTCTTC
TRBJ2-3 many TRBV29-1 NA CSVEARNGRADTQYF TGCAGCGTTGAAGCTCGTAACGGGAGAGCAGATACGCAGTATTTT
TRBJ1-5 few TRBV12-3/TRBV12-4 TRBD1 CASSNRQGKSNQPQHF TGTGCCAGCAGCAATCGACAGGGGAAGAGCAATCAGCCCCAGCATTTT
TRBJ1-2 NA TRBV30 NA CAWSATLNYGYTF TGTGCCTGGAGTGCGACACTCAACTATGGCTACACCTTC
TRBJ2-7 few TRBV12-3/TRBV12-4 TRBD2 CASTGTSVHEQYF TGTGCCAGCACCGGGACTAGCGTCCACGAGCAGTACTTC
TRBJ2-7 NA TRBV10-3 NA CAISLGLKPYEQYF TGTGCCATCAGCTTGGGACTCAAGCCCTACGAGCAGTACTTC
TRBJ2-5 NA TRBV20-1 NA CSVLPGQGIETQYF TGCAGTGTTTTACCGGGGCAGGGGATTGAGACCCAGTACTTC
TRBJ2-3 NA TRBV29-1 NA CSVEDYTDSTDTQYF TGCAGCGTTGAAGATTATACAGATAGCACAGATACGCAGTATTTT